Listed below are T cell receptor beta chains from one sample, sequenced in a study of shared clonotypes between healthy human individuals. Sequenced by immunoSEQ multiplex PCR; TCRdb stores in-frame clones only, minus some. The sample lists roughly 2.1 million clones, roughly 91% seen once, with 1.5% to 2% in the top ten. Material for sequencing was naive CD8+ T cells from PBMCs. The receptors were gathered from a man between 18 and 29 years old in good health. Some clones in this sample may be carry-over from other donors' samples. The CDR3 runs from the conserved cysteine through the conserved F or W. Each record gives: clone size, J gene, V gene, D gene, CDR3 protein, CDR3 DNA. The D gene is left open where the match is weak. Part of the rows lack a size; the others show once, few, many or a class for expanded clones.

- | TRBJ2-1 | TRBV18 | TRBD2 | CASSSGGYNEQFF | TGTGCCAGCTCATCGGGAGGCTACAATGAGCAGTTCTTC
- | TRBJ2-4 | TRBV28 | TRBD1 | CASSFGYRGRKNIQYF | TGTGCCAGCAGTTTCGGATACAGGGGGCGAAAAAACATTCAGTACTTC
- | TRBJ2-3 | TRBV7-6 | - | CASSSPGTRATRTDTQYF | TGTGCCAGCAGCTCACCAGGGACGAGGGCGACTCGCACAGATACGCAGTATTTT
- | TRBJ1-5 | TRBV27 | - | CASGSQGRLDQPQHF | TGTGCCAGTGGTAGTCAGGGGAGATTAGATCAGCCCCAGCATTTT
- | TRBJ2-7 | TRBV9 | TRBD2 | CASSAVAGVLSEQYF | TGTGCCAGCAGCGCCGTAGCGGGAGTTTTGAGCGAGCAGTACTTC
- | TRBJ2-5 | TRBV25-1 | TRBD2 | CASGAGTPTETQYF | TGTGCCAGCGGAGCGGGGACTCCAACAGAGACCCAGTACTTC
- | TRBJ2-7 | TRBV19 | TRBD1 | CASRGTGTYEQYF | TGTGCCAGTAGGGGGACAGGGACCTACGAGCAGTACTTC
- | TRBJ2-7 | TRBV5-1 | - | CASSLRAGSDEQYF | TGCGCCAGCAGCCTCCGAGCGGGTAGCGACGAGCAGTACTTC
- | TRBJ2-3 | TRBV2 | - | CASSARGRVTDTQYF | TGTGCCAGCAGTGCGAGGGGCAGAGTCACAGATACGCAGTATTTT
- | TRBJ2-7 | TRBV19 | - | CASSFAGATYEQYF | TGTGCCAGTAGTTTTGCGGGGGCGACCTACGAGCAGTACTTC
few | TRBJ2-7 | TRBV27 | - | CASTLGYEQYF | TGTGCCAGCACCTTGGGCTACGAGCAGTACTTC
- | TRBJ2-7 | TRBV5-6 | TRBD1 | CASSSGQDYEQYF | TGTGCCAGCAGCTCCGGACAGGACTACGAGCAGTACTTC
- | TRBJ1-3 | TRBV28 | - | CASSAPAYQGNTIYF | TGTGCCAGCAGTGCCCCAGCGTATCAAGGAAACACCATATATTTT
- | TRBJ1-2 | TRBV4-3 | - | CASSQDPFSGATAYGYTF | TGCGCCAGCAGCCAAGATCCCTTTTCAGGGGCGACCGCCTATGGCTACACCTTC
- | TRBJ1-4 | TRBV27 | TRBD1 | CASSPIAGGPNEKLFF | TGTGCCAGCAGTCCCATCGCAGGGGGTCCTAATGAAAAACTGTTTTTT
- | TRBJ2-2 | TRBV11-3 | - | CASRARDTGELFF | TGTGCCAGCAGAGCTAGGGACACCGGGGAGCTGTTTTTT
few | TRBJ1-1 | TRBV7-3 | - | CASSLLEKNTEAFF | TGTGCCAGCAGCTTGCTGGAGAAGAACACTGAAGCTTTCTTT
- | TRBJ2-7 | TRBV9 | TRBD2 | CASSVFSGASYEQYF | TGTGCCAGCAGCGTCTTTAGCGGGGCTTCCTACGAGCAGTACTTC
- | TRBJ2-5 | TRBV28 | TRBD1 | CASDDRGRDETQYF | TGTGCCAGCGACGACAGGGGGCGCGATGAGACCCAGTACTTC
- | TRBJ1-1 | TRBV7-6 | - | CASSPPNGEAFF | TGTGCCAGCAGCCCCCCGAATGGTGAAGCTTTCTTT
- | TRBJ1-1 | TRBV5-1 | - | CASSPGWGGTEAFF | TGCGCCAGCAGCCCCGGTTGGGGCGGGACTGAAGCTTTCTTT
- | TRBJ1-2 | TRBV4-2 | - | CASSQEGTGRVGGYTF | TGTGCCAGCAGCCAAGAGGGGACGGGACGGGTCGGTGGCTACACCTTC
- | TRBJ2-1 | TRBV28 | - | CASRQDRSSYNEQFF | TGTGCCAGCAGACAAGACAGGAGCTCCTACAATGAGCAGTTCTTC